Below, one T cell receptor beta chain is given with its context. The antigen is undetermined. These data originate in a study of CD8 T cells in ankylosing spondylitis. Whole-study findings and limits: In ankylosing spondylitis blood, a motif of fewer than 10 highly homologous TCR beta variants appeared characteristic.

TCRdb processed the 5' RACE reads anew with MiXCR; each CDR3 protein has one entry. The data hold approximately 540,000 distinct CDR3 sequences, with 10% to 15% observed a single time. Germline CDR1 and CDR2: SGHNT and YYREEE (reference sequence). CDR3 size: 16 residues. The ends lost 0 bases at V and 6 bases at J; junction bases unmatched: 2. The V gene is TRBV5-4, the J gene TRBJ2-3; 15 bases align to TRBD2. The clonotype was recovered from a male donor with ankylosing spondylitis. Source material: blood, either unsorted or a sorted T cell fraction (not recorded which). For the CDR3, the DNA is TGTGCCAGCAGCTTGGACGGACTAGCGGGAGGGGATACGCAGTATTTT. Translated, it gives CASSLDGLAGGDTQYF.